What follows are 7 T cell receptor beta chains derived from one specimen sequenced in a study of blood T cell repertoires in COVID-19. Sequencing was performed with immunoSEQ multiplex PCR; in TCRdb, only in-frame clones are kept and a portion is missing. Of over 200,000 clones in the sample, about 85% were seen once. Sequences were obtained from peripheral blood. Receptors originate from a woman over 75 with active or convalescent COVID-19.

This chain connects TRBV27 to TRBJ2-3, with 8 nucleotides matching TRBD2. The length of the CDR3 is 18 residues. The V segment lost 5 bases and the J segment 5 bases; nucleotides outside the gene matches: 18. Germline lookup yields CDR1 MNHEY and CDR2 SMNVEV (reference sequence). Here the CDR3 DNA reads TGTGCCAGCAGTACGTCAACCGACGACGGGGGGGAAAGAGATACGCAGTATTTT. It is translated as CASSTSTDDGGERDTQYF.

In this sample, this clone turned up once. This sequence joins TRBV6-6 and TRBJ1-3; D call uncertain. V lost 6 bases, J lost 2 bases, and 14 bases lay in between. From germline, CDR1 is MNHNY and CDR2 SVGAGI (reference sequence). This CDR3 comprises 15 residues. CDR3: CASSRLGTAGNTIYF. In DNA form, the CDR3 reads TGTGCCAGCAGCCGCTTGGGCACGGCTGGAAACACCATATATTTT.

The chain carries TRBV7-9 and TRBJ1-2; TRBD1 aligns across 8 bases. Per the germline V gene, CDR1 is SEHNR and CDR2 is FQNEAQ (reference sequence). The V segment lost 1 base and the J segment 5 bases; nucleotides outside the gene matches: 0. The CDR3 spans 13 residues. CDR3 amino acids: CASSLGTGYGYTF. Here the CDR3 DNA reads TGTGCCAGCAGCTTAGGGACAGGGTATGGCTACACCTTC.

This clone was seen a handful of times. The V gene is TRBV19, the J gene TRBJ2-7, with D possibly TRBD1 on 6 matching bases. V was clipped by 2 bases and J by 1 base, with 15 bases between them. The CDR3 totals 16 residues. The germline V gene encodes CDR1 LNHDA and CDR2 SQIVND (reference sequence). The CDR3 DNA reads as TGTGCCAGTAGTATATTTCCAGGGGCTGGGTCCTACGAGCAGTACTTC. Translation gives CASSIFPGAGSYEQYF.

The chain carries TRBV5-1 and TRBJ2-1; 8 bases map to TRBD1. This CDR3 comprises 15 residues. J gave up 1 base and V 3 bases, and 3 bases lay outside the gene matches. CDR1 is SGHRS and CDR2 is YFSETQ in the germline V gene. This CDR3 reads CASSSQGASYNEQFF. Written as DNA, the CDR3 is TGCGCCAGCAGCTCCCAGGGGGCTTCCTACAATGAGCAGTTCTTC. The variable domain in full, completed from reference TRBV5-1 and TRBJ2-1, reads KAGVTQTPRYLIKTRGQQVTLSCSPISGHRSVSWYQQTPGQGLQFLFEYFSETQRNKGNFPGRFSGRQFSNSRSEMNVSTLELGDSALYLCASSSQGASYNEQFFGPGTRLTVL.

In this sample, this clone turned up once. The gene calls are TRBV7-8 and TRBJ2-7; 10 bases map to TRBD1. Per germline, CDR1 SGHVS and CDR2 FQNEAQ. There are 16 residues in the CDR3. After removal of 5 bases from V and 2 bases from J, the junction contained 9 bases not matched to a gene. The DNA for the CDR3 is TGTGCCAGCAGCCTCAGGACAGGGGGGGCCACCTACGAGCAGTACTTC. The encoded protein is CASSLRTGGATYEQYF.

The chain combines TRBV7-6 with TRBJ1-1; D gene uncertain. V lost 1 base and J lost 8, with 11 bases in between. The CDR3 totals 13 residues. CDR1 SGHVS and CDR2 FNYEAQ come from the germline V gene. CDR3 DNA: TGTGCCAGCAGCTTAGTCCCGCGGGAAGAAGCTTTCTTT. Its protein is CASSLVPREEAFF. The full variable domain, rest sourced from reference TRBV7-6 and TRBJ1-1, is GAGVSQSPRYKVTKRGQDVALRCDPISGHVSLYWYRQALGQGPEFLTYFNYEAQQDKSGLPNDRFSAERPEGSISTLTIQRTEQRDSAMYRCASSLVPREEAFFGQGTRLTVV.